Each of the 11 T cell receptor beta chains below was sequenced from the same sample in a study of follicular helper T cells after annual influenza vaccination. This sample's time point: 2014-2015 season, 7 days after vaccination. Profiling relied on immunoSEQ multiplex PCR, and the TCRdb table lists in-frame clones only, not all of them. The data show about 15,000 clones, with roughly 83% seen just once and roughly 1.3% held by the top ten. The starting material was CXCR5+ CD38- circulating T follicular helper cells from blood, obtained 7 days after influenza vaccination. Subset: circulating Tfh, non-naive CD4+CXCR5+PD-1+ (ICOS+CD38+ or ICOS-CD38-). Receptors were obtained from an adult who received the influenza vaccine.

The genes are TRBV5-6 and TRBJ2-1; TRBD1 aligns across 7 bases. V was clipped by 7 bases and J by 4 bases; unmatched bases: 11. This CDR3 contains 15 residues. CDR1 is SGHDT, CDR2 YYEEEE, per germline. The CDR3, as DNA: TGTGCCAGCGGACAGGACGAATTTCGATACAATGAGCAGTTCTTC. Translated: CASGQDEFRYNEQFF. Based on the CDR3 plus reference TRBV5-6 and TRBJ2-1, the full variable domain is DAGVTQSPTHLIKTRGQQVTLRCSPKSGHDTVSWYQQALGQGPQFIFQYYEEEERQRGNFPDRFSGHQFPNYSSELNVNALLLGDSALYLCASGQDEFRYNEQFFGPGTRLTVL.

The chain combines TRBV4-1 with TRBJ1-3; D not resolved. In germline, CDR1 is MGHRA, CDR2 YSYEKL. The CDR3 is made up of 15 amino acids. The V end was cut by 1 base, the J end by 0 bases, with 7 bases between. In nucleotides, the CDR3 is TGCGCCAGCAGCCAAGGGTCGAGCTCTGGAAACACCATATATTTT. Its protein is CASSQGSSSGNTIYF.

The rearrangement links TRBV7-9 to TRBJ2-7; 9 nucleotides match TRBD2. The CDR3 runs to 17 residues. Per the germline V gene, CDR1 is SEHNR and CDR2 is FQNEAQ (reference sequence). Losses at the gene ends were 4 bases for V and 3 bases for J; bases not matched to a gene: 13. Here the CDR3 DNA reads TGTGCCAGCAGCTCTGGAGTGGCTAGCGGGATACACTACGAGCAGTACTTC. It specifies CASSSGVASGIHYEQYF.

This clone was found once. The V and J genes are TRBV29-1 and TRBJ2-5, with D perhaps TRBD2 (5 bases). V shed 7 bases and J shed 1 base, with 7 bases lying between them. Germline-derived CDR1 and CDR2 are SQVTM and ANQGSEA. The CDR3 is 11 residues long. The CDR3 loop is CSAGLQETQYF. In nucleotides, the CDR3 is TGCAGCGCCGGACTCCAAGAGACCCAGTACTTC. The complete variable domain, with remaining parts taken from reference TRBV29-1 and TRBJ2-5, reads SAVISQKPSRDICQRGTSLTIQCQVDSQVTMMFWYRQQPGQSLTLIATANQGSEATYESGFVIDKFPISRPNLTFSTLTVSNMSPEDSSIYLCSAGLQETQYFGPGTRLLVL.

The V and J genes are TRBV7-9 and TRBJ2-1; 10 positions match TRBD1. V was clipped by 5 bases and J by 14 bases; unmatched bases: 3. CDR1 SEHNR and CDR2 FQNEAQ come from the germline V gene (reference sequence). This CDR3 is 11 amino acids long. The chain's CDR3 is CASSDGQGEFF. In DNA form, the CDR3 reads TGTGCCAGCAGCGATGGACAGGGGGAGTTCTTC.

This clone was counted once. The chain carries TRBV19 and TRBJ2-5, with D possibly being TRBD1 (5 bases). This CDR3 comprises 13 residues. Trimming removed 7 bases at V and 2 bases at J, with 11 bases between. Germline V lookup: CDR1 LNHDA, CDR2 SQIVND (reference sequence). The CDR3 region is CASKESGQETQYF. For the CDR3, the DNA is TGTGCCAGTAAGGAATCAGGGCAAGAGACCCAGTACTTC.

CDR3 amino acids: CASSLAWTGNGYTF. CDR3 nucleotides: TGCGCCAGCAGCCTAGCTTGGACAGGGAATGGCTACACCTTC. J is TRBJ1-2 and V is TRBV5-1; 8 nucleotides match TRBD1. Germline V gene lookup returns CDR1 SGHRS and CDR2 YFSETQ. Germline trimming cut 4 bases from V and 6 bases from J; bases unmatched to any gene: 8. The CDR3 contains 14 residues.

CDR3 DNA sequence: TGTGCCATCCGAGACGGGATTAACTATGGCTACACCTTC. It codes for CAIRDGINYGYTF. V and J are TRBV10-3 and TRBJ1-2; D is undetermined. The length of the CDR3 is 13 residues. The germline gives CDR1 ENHRY, CDR2 SYGVKD. V dropped 8 bases and J dropped 1 base, with 11 bases sitting between them.

This clone appeared once. The chain links TRBV7-2 to TRBJ2-5, with 7 bases aligning to TRBD2. Germline CDR1 reads SGHTA; CDR2 reads FQGNSA. This CDR3 is built from 15 residues. The V gene end was trimmed by 5 bases and the J gene end by 2 bases; junction bases not matched to a gene: 8. The DNA of the CDR3 is TGTGCCAGCAGCCCCAGTAGCGGGCTTCAAGAGACCCAGTACTTC. Translation gives CASSPSSGLQETQYF.

This CDR3 reads CASSLTGSNTEAFF. The CDR3, as DNA: TGTGCCAGCAGCTTAACCGGGTCGAACACTGAAGCTTTCTTT. The chain uses TRBV7-3 and TRBJ1-1; no definite D call. Per the germline V gene, CDR1 is SGHTA and CDR2 is FQGTGA. V shed 0 bases and J shed 1 base, with 6 bases lying between them. The CDR3 has 14 residues.

The chain recombines TRBV19 with TRBJ1-5; D uncertain. CDR3 length: 16 amino acids. The V gene's germline CDR1 is LNHDA and CDR2 SQIVND (reference sequence). Deletions cut 1 base from V and 3 bases from J, with 13 bases between. The CDR3 region is CASSIVGRGNNQPQHF. CDR3 sequence (DNA): TGTGCCAGTAGTATAGTAGGCAGAGGAAACAATCAGCCCCAGCATTTT. Full variable domain (outside the CDR3, taken from reference TRBV19 and TRBJ1-5): DGGITQSPKYLFRKEGQNVTLSCEQNLNHDAMYWYRQDPGQGLRLIYYSQIVNDFQKGDIAEGYSVSREKKESFPLTVTSAQKNPTAFYLCASSIVGRGNNQPQHFGDGTRLSIL.